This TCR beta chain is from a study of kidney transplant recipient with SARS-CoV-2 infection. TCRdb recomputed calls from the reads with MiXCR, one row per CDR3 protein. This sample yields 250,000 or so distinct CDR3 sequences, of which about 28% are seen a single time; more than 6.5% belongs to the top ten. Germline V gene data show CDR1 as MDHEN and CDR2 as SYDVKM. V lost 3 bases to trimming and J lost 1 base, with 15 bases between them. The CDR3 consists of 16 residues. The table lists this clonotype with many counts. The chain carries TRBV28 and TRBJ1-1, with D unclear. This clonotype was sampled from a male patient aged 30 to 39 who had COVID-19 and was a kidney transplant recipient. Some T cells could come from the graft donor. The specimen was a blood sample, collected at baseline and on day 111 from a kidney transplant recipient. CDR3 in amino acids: CASSFWAGGRNTEAFF. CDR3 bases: TGTGCCAGCAGTTTCTGGGCGGGAGGAAGGAACACTGAAGCTTTCTTT.